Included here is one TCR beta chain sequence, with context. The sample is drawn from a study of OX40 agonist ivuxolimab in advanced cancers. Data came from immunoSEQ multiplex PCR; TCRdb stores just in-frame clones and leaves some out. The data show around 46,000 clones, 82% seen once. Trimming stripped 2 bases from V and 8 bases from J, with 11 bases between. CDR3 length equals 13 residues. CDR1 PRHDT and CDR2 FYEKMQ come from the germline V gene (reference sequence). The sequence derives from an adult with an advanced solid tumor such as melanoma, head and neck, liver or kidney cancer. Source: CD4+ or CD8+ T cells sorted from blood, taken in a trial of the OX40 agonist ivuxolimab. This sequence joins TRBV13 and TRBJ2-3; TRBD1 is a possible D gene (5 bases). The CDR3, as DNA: TGTGCCAGCAGCTTAATTACAAGGGGTACGCAGTATTTT. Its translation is CASSLITRGTQYF. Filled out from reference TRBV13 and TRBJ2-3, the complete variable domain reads AAGVIQSPRHLIKEKRETATLKCYPIPRHDTVYWYQQGPGQDPQFLISFYEKMQSDKGSIPDRFSAQQFSDYHSELNMSSLELGDSALYFCASSLITRGTQYFGPGTRLTVL.